The clone carrying this T cell receptor (beta chain) came up many times. In making TCR cDNA, 5'RACE template switching added a universal primer site and UMIs to it. Via MiXCR, TCRdb re-called the 5' RACE reads, giving one row per CDR3 protein. Altogether roughly 30,000 distinct CDR3 sequences are present, about 10% being singletons, with the ten largest covering 9% to 15%. The CDR3 totals 13 residues. Trimming removed 5 bases at V and 6 bases at J, with 12 bases between. Germline V gene sequence: CDR1 SGHAT, CDR2 FQNNGV. The sample is drawn from a study of T cells after yellow fever vaccination. The overall study: CD3, CD45RA, CCR7 and CD95 defined the sorted EM, EMRA, CM and Tscm memory subsets.

This specimen was PBMCs, either bulk or a sorted T-cell subset (CD4+, CD8+, memory, or dextramer-sorted; not recorded which), taken less than 18 days after the first yellow fever vaccination. This TCR derives from a young man who received the YFV17D yellow fever vaccine. V gene TRBV11-2 combines with J gene TRBJ2-3, with unresolved D. In nucleotides, the CDR3 is TGTGCCAGCAGCCCTCCTTACTGGGATACGCAGTATTTT. This translates into CASSPPYWDTQYF.